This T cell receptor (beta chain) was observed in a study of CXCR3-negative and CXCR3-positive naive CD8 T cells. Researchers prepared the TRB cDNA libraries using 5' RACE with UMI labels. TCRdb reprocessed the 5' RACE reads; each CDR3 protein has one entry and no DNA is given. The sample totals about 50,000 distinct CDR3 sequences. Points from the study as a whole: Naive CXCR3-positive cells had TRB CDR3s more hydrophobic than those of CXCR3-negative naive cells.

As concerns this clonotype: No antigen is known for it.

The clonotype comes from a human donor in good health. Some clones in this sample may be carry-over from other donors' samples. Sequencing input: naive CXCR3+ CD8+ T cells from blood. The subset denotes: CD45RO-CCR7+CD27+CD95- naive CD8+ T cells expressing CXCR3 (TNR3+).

CDR3 residues: CASSKRGASTYEQYF. The chain couples TRBV28 to TRBJ2-7; TCRdb indicates TRBD2, and absent DNA this call remains unverified. This CDR3 contains 15 residues. CDR1 is MDHEN and CDR2 is SYDVKM in the germline V gene.